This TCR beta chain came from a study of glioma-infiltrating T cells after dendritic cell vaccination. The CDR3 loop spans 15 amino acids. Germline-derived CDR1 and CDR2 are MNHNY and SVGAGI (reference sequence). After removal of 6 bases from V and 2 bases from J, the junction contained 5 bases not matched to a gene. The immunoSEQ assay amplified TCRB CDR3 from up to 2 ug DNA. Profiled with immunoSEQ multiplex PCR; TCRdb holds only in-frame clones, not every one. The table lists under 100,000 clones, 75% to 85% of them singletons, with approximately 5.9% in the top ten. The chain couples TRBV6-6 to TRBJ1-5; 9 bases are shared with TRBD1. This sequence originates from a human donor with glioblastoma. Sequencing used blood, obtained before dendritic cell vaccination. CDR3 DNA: TGTGCCAGCAGGGAGGACAGGGGTGGCAATCAGCCCCAGCATTTT. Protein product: CASREDRGGNQPQHF.